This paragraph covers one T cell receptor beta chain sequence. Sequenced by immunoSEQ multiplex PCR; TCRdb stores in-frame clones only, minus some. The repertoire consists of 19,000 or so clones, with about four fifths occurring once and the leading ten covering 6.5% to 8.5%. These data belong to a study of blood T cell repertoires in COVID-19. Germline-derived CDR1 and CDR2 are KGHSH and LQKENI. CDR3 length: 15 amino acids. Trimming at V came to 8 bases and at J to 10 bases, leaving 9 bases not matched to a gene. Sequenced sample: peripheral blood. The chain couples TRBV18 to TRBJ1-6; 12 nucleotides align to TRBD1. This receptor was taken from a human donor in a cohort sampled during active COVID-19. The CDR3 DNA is TGTGCCAGCCAAGACTCCGGGACAGGGGGCTCACCCCTCCACTTT. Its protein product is CASQDSGTGGSPLHF.